This entry lists 32 T cell receptor beta chains sequenced from one sample in a study of cytomegalovirus exposure and HLA in healthy donors. Generated by immunoSEQ multiplex PCR, the TCRdb table keeps only in-frame clones and is missing some. The sample shows roughly 150,000 clones, around 84% of them seen only once. Material for sequencing was PBMCs. The receptors were sampled from a man between 18 and 35 years old in good health and CMV-seropositive.

The rearrangement links TRBV30 to TRBJ1-5; no reliable D call. V was cut by 0 bases and J by 5 bases, with 8 bases left in between. Germline V gene data show CDR1 as GTSNPN and CDR2 as SVGIG (reference sequence). The CDR3 is 13 residues long. The CDR3: CAWSVAEDQPQHF. The CDR3 DNA sequence: TGTGCCTGGAGTGTGGCAGAGGATCAGCCCCAGCATTTT. The whole variable domain, remainder taken from reference TRBV30 and TRBJ1-5, is SQTIHQWPATLVQPVGSPLSLECTVEGTSNPNLYWYRQAAGRGLQLLFYSVGIGQISSEVPQNLSASRPQDRQFILSSKKLLLSDSGFYLCAWSVAEDQPQHFGDGTRLSIL.

The chain couples TRBV6-5 to TRBJ1-2; D perhaps matches TRBD1 (6 bases). V was pared by 4 bases and J by 7 bases, with 13 bases between. The germline CDR1 and CDR2 sequences are MNHEY and SVGAGI. The CDR3 has 13 residues. This CDR3 is CASSFWPGAGYTF. The CDR3 nucleotides read TGTGCCAGCAGTTTCTGGCCAGGGGCTGGCTACACCTTC.

The chain employs TRBV27 and TRBJ2-1; a weak D match, TRBD1 (5 bases). CDR3 length equals 17 residues. V was shortened by 0 bases and J by 0 bases, with 12 bases between the two germline ends. Germline CDR1 MNHEY, CDR2 SMNVEV (reference sequence). CDR3 DNA: TGTGCCAGCAGTTTATCGTTCAGGGTGGGCTCCTACAATGAGCAGTTCTTC. Its translation is CASSLSFRVGSYNEQFF.

This chain joins TRBV4-1 and TRBJ2-7, with 7 bases identical to TRBD1. The trim removed 4 bases at V and 6 bases at J, leaving 6 bases unmatched. The germline gives CDR1 MGHRA, CDR2 YSYEKL. CDR3 size: 13 residues. CDR3: CASSPQGDVEQYF. The CDR3 bases are TGCGCCAGCAGCCCCCAGGGGGATGTCGAGCAGTACTTC.

In its sample, this clone was seen once. The gene calls are TRBV7-7 and TRBJ2-2; 7 bases are a match to TRBD2. The CDR3 sequence is 17 residues long. The ends lost 3 bases at V and 4 bases at J; junction bases unmatched: 11. Germline V gene sequence: CDR1 SSHAT, CDR2 FNYEAQ (reference sequence). CDR3 nucleotides: TGTGCCAGCAGCTTTTATACGGGGGGTGGATTCACCGGGGAGCTGTTTTTT. It translates to CASSFYTGGGFTGELFF.

The chain links TRBV9 to TRBJ2-2, with D perhaps matching TRBD1 (7 bases). This CDR3 has 16 residues. Germline CDR1 is SGDLS and CDR2 is YYNGEE. V lost 0 bases and J 4 bases, leaving 13 bases between the germline ends. This chain's CDR3 is CASSVAGGRGTGELFF. CDR3 nucleotide sequence: TGTGCCAGCAGCGTAGCAGGGGGGAGAGGCACCGGGGAGCTGTTTTTT.

The chain combines TRBV29-1 with TRBJ1-1; 8 nucleotides agree with TRBD1. The V gene's germline CDR1 is SQVTM and CDR2 ANQGSEA. V lost 5 bases, J lost 3 bases, and 5 bases stayed unmatched. CDR3 size: 13 residues. CDR3 nucleotides: TGCAGCGTTATTCCACAGGGGGACACTGAAGCTTTCTTT. Translation: CSVIPQGDTEAFF.

This chain connects TRBV6-6 to TRBJ2-3; TRBD2 agrees at 10 bases. Germline loops: CDR1 MNHNY, CDR2 SVGAGI (reference sequence). There are 14 residues in the CDR3. V dropped 8 bases and J dropped 3; count of bases not matched to a gene: 5. CDR3 sequence: CASESGRGTDTQYF. The CDR3 bases are TGTGCCAGCGAGAGCGGGAGGGGAACAGATACGCAGTATTTT.

The V gene is TRBV6-6, the J gene TRBJ2-5, with 9 bases identical to TRBD2. V shed 10 bases, J shed 2 bases, and the junction held 8 bases outside the gene matches. The CDR3 is 14 residues long. Germline assignment: CDR1 MNHNY and CDR2 SVGAGI (reference sequence). CDR3 DNA sequence: TGTGCCACCAGGGCTAGCGGGATTCAAGAGACCCAGTACTTC. This gives the protein CATRASGIQETQYF.

This chain joins TRBV13 and TRBJ1-1, with a tentative D call TRBD1 (5 bases). V lost 0 bases and J lost 7, with 15 bases in between. Germline V gene sequence: CDR1 PRHDT, CDR2 FYEKMQ (reference sequence). The CDR3 has 15 residues. The CDR3 sequence: CASSLGAHRGLEAFF. CDR3 nucleotide sequence: TGTGCCAGCAGCTTAGGGGCTCACCGGGGACTTGAAGCTTTCTTT.

CDR3 coding DNA: TGTGCCACCAGCAGAGGTTCAAGAGGCAGGGGTGTGGATCAGCCCCAGCATTTT. Protein sequence: CATSRGSRGRGVDQPQHF. The J gene is TRBJ1-5, the V gene TRBV15, with a possible D match to TRBD1 (6 bases). In germline, CDR1 is LNHNV, CDR2 YYDKDF (reference sequence). The CDR3 consists of 18 residues. The V and J ends lost 1 base and 5 bases respectively, with 21 bases between them.

For this clone: A much bigger clone sits one base away, suggesting this may be a read error. CDR3 coding DNA: TGTGCCTGGAGTAGGGGGTTTAGCAATCAGCTCCAGCATTTT. Translated: CAWSRGFSNQLQHF. The chain joins TRBV30 to TRBJ1-5; D possibly corresponds to TRBD1 (6 bases). The CDR3 extends over 14 amino acids. Germline CDR1 GTSNPN, CDR2 SVGIG (reference sequence).

The chain employs TRBV11-2 and TRBJ2-1, with 9 bases matching TRBD2. J gave up 8 bases and V 3 bases, and 8 bases lay outside the gene matches. Per germline, CDR1 SGHAT and CDR2 FQNNGV. This CDR3 comprises 15 residues. CDR3 amino acids: CASSFGLAYSDEQFF. The CDR3 DNA is TGTGCCAGCAGCTTCGGACTAGCGTATTCGGATGAGCAGTTCTTC.

This clone has a count of ten or more. In nucleotides, the CDR3 is TGTGCCAGCAGCTTATCAGGGGCATACACTGAAGCTTTCTTT. It codes for CASSLSGAYTEAFF. The chain uses TRBV7-9 and TRBJ1-1; D perhaps matches TRBD1 (6 bases). CDR3 size: 14 residues. Germline CDR1 reads SEHNR; CDR2 reads FQNEAQ (reference sequence). Trimming pared 2 bases from V and 3 bases from J, leaving 10 bases between.

The V gene is TRBV7-2, the J gene TRBJ1-5; TRBD1 aligns across 7 bases. The germline gives CDR1 SGHTA, CDR2 FQGNSA. V was clipped by 2 bases and J by 5 bases; unmatched bases: 12. The CDR3 contains 17 residues. In nucleotides, the CDR3 is TGTGCCAGCAGCTTACTTAGCCGACACAGGGGCGATCAGCCCCAGCATTTT. As protein: CASSLLSRHRGDQPQHF.

The CDR3 sequence: CASSQVAGSRTEAFF. The DNA of the CDR3 is TGCGCCAGCAGCCAAGTCGCAGGTTCCCGCACTGAAGCTTTCTTT. The rearrangement links TRBV4-1 to TRBJ1-1; D unclear. Germline CDR1 MGHRA, CDR2 YSYEKL. V dropped 1 base and J dropped 4 bases, with 13 bases sitting between them. This CDR3 spans 15 amino acids.

V and J are TRBV4-2 and TRBJ1-4; a weak D match, TRBD1 (5 bases). Germline V gene sequence: CDR1 LGHNA, CDR2 YNFKEQ. The CDR3 is made up of 13 amino acids. V shed 3 bases and J shed 12 bases, with 14 bases lying between them. The CDR3 is CASSHPPRVELFF. The CDR3 DNA follows: TGTGCCAGCAGCCATCCCCCCAGGGTCGAACTGTTTTTT.

This clone has just a few counts. V and J are TRBV4-2 and TRBJ2-5, with 8 nucleotides matching TRBD2. CDR3 length: 17 amino acids. CDR1 and CDR2 (germline): LGHNA, YNFKEQ. Trimming at V came to 5 bases and at J to 5 bases, leaving 16 bases not matched to a gene. CDR3 residues: CASSTTTRGAGAETQYF. The CDR3 region has the DNA TGTGCCAGCAGCACAACAACACGGGGAGCGGGAGCGGAGACCCAGTACTTC.

The V call is TRBV30, the J call TRBJ2-1, with D hard to call. V shed 7 bases and J shed 3 bases, with 10 bases lying between them. This CDR3 contains 12 residues. Germline V lookup: CDR1 GTSNPN, CDR2 SVGIG (reference sequence). CDR3 DNA sequence: TGTGCCTCTCGGCCGGGCTACAATGAGCAGTTCTTC. This encodes CASRPGYNEQFF. The complete variable domain, with remaining parts taken from reference TRBV30 and TRBJ2-1, reads SQTIHQWPATLVQPVGSPLSLECTVEGTSNPNLYWYRQAAGRGLQLLFYSVGIGQISSEVPQNLSASRPQDRQFILSSKKLLLSDSGFYLCASRPGYNEQFFGPGTRLTVL.

The rearrangement links TRBV6-6 to TRBJ2-7; TRBD1 is a possible D gene (6 bases). Germline V gene lookup returns CDR1 MNHNY and CDR2 SVGAGI (reference sequence). The CDR3 contains 12 residues. The ends were cut back, 5 bases at V and 4 bases at J, with 9 bases in the middle. CDR3 sequence: CASSPGVYEQYF. In DNA form, the CDR3 reads TGTGCCAGCAGTCCAGGGGTATACGAGCAGTACTTC.

This clone showed up just once. V gene TRBV2 combines with J gene TRBJ1-4; no firm D call. Looked up from germline, CDR1 is SNHLY and CDR2 is FYNNEI. V dropped 6 bases and J dropped 0 bases, with 8 bases sitting between them. The CDR3 is 14 residues long. The CDR3 DNA reads TGTGCCAGCAGACCAGAGGCAACTAATGAAAAACTGTTTTTT. This gives the protein CASRPEATNEKLFF.

J is TRBJ2-7 and V is TRBV7-9; D is uncertain. CDR1 is SEHNR and CDR2 is FQNEAQ in the germline V gene (reference sequence). The CDR3 has 16 residues. Between the trimmed V and J ends, which lost 5 bases and 3 bases, there was a span of 20 bases. The CDR3 DNA reads as TGTGCCAGCAGCCCGCGCTGGGCAGGCCATCACTACGAGCAGTACTTC. This encodes CASSPRWAGHHYEQYF.

The rearrangement links TRBV5-1 to TRBJ2-1; 10 bases match TRBD2. The ends lost 1 base at V and 10 bases at J; junction bases unmatched: 5. The CDR3 covers 14 residues. Germline CDR1 and CDR2: SGHRS and YFSETQ. In DNA form, the CDR3 reads TGCGCCAGCAGCTTGACTAGCGGGAAGACGGAGCAGTTCTTC. This translates into CASSLTSGKTEQFF.

The V call is TRBV2, the J call TRBJ2-3; TRBD2 might be the D (6 bases). Germline V CDR1 and CDR2: SNHLY, FYNNEI. The CDR3 is made up of 18 amino acids. Trimming removed 1 base at V and 0 bases at J, with 17 bases between. CDR3 residues: CASSEGIGGRPSTDTQYF. The CDR3 bases are TGTGCCAGCAGTGAAGGTATCGGGGGAAGACCTAGCACAGATACGCAGTATTTT.

In its sample, this clone was seen a few times. This chain links TRBV7-9 with TRBJ2-1, with 7 nucleotides matching TRBD1. The V and J ends lost 7 bases and 5 bases, in that order; junction bases with no gene match: 11. The CDR3 has 15 amino acids. Germline V gene lookup returns CDR1 SEHNR and CDR2 FQNEAQ (reference sequence). The CDR3 region has the DNA TGTGCCAGCAACCTCAGGACAGGCGTAAACAATGAGCAGTTCTTC. The encoded protein is CASNLRTGVNNEQFF.

The chain joins TRBV19 to TRBJ1-2; no reliable D call. Germline lookup yields CDR1 LNHDA and CDR2 SQIVND (reference sequence). V lost 3 bases to trimming and J lost 4 bases, with 18 bases between them. This CDR3 region has 16 residues. The CDR3 region has the DNA TGTGCCAGTAGTATTTACCTCGGCAGGCCCACCTATGGCTACACCTTC. Encoded protein: CASSIYLGRPTYGYTF. The full variable domain, its missing parts supplied by reference TRBV19 and TRBJ1-2, is DGGITQSPKYLFRKEGQNVTLSCEQNLNHDAMYWYRQDPGQGLRLIYYSQIVNDFQKGDIAEGYSVSREKKESFPLTVTSAQKNPTAFYLCASSIYLGRPTYGYTFGSGTRLTVV.

The chain recombines TRBV6-6 with TRBJ1-1; D perhaps matches TRBD1 (6 bases). Germline CDR1 and CDR2: MNHNY and SVGAGI (reference sequence). V gave up 5 bases and J gave up 4 bases, with 17 bases separating them. The CDR3 has 15 residues. This CDR3 reads CASSPRKGGGTEAFF. For the CDR3, the DNA is TGTGCCAGCAGTCCCAGAAAGGGAGGGGGCACTGAAGCTTTCTTT.

The chain carries TRBV30 and TRBJ1-6, with D perhaps matching TRBD1 (6 bases). The CDR3 totals 13 residues. Between the trimmed V and J ends, which lost 3 bases and 7 bases, there was a span of 10 bases. Germline values: CDR1 GTSNPN, CDR2 SVGIG (reference sequence). CDR3 sequence (DNA): TGTGCCTGGAGAGGGGGGGGGAATTCACCCCTCCACTTT. This encodes CAWRGGGNSPLHF.

CDR3 region: CASSLGLAPGGAETQYF. The CDR3 DNA is TGTGCCAGCAGCTTGGGGCTAGCACCGGGAGGGGCAGAGACCCAGTACTTC. This chain uses TRBV5-4 with TRBJ2-5; 8 bases align to TRBD2. V lost 0 bases to trimming and J lost 4 bases; unmatched junction nucleotides: 11. There are 17 residues in the CDR3. Germline-derived CDR1 and CDR2 are SGHNT and YYREEE (reference sequence).

The chain employs TRBV30 and TRBJ1-1; D gene uncertain. V was shortened by 5 bases and J by 1 base, with 8 bases between the two germline ends. The CDR3 is 12 residues long. Per the germline V gene, CDR1 is GTSNPN and CDR2 is SVGIG (reference sequence). The CDR3 nucleotides are TGTGCCTGGGGCTTATCGAACACTGAAGCTTTCTTT. Translation: CAWGLSNTEAFF.

This clone was seen a single time. DNA of the CDR3: TGTGCCATTCGGGACAGCCGAAACACCATATATTTT. Protein product: CAIRDSRNTIYF. The chain is built from TRBV19 and TRBJ1-3, with 7 bases fitting TRBD1. Losses at the gene ends were 10 bases for V and 5 bases for J; bases not matched to a gene: 5. Germline V CDR1 and CDR2: LNHDA, SQIVND (reference sequence). CDR3 length equals 12 residues.

This chain connects TRBV5-1 to TRBJ2-6; 9 bases fit TRBD1. Germline CDR1 SGHRS, CDR2 YFSETQ. The J segment lost 3 bases and the V segment lost 1 base, leaving 8 bases of the junction unmatched. The CDR3 runs 18 residues. The CDR3: CASSLSGTGYSGANVLTF. CDR3 bases: TGCGCCAGCAGCTTGTCCGGGACAGGGTATAGTGGGGCCAACGTCCTGACTTTC.